These T cell receptor beta chains were read from a single sample in a study of blood T cell repertoires in COVID-19. Libraries were prepared by immunoSEQ multiplex PCR; TCRdb keeps only in-frame clonotypes and omits some of them. Among roughly 100,000 clones listed, about 76% were seen once. The specimen was peripheral blood. The receptor source for this set is a woman between 65 and 79 years old with acute or convalescent COVID-19. The CDR3 runs from the conserved cysteine through the conserved F or W. Fields, in order: J gene, D gene, V gene, clone size, CDR3 protein. A D gene is named only where the DNA matches it firmly. Size tells how often a clone was seen (once, few, many) or the class of an expanded clone, and some rows leave it out.

J: TRBJ2-7; D: TRBD1; V: TRBV19; size: NA; CDR3: CASSGQGAGEQYF
J: TRBJ2-1; D: NA; V: TRBV2; size: NA; CDR3: CASSSSGAAKQFF
J: TRBJ1-1; D: NA; V: TRBV19; size: NA; CDR3: CASSIMGASMNTEAFF
J: TRBJ1-4; D: TRBD1; V: TRBV7-9; size: NA; CDR3: CASSLTGTTNEKLFF
J: TRBJ2-7; D: TRBD1; V: TRBV18; size: NA; CDR3: CASSPSTGGSWNEQYF
J: TRBJ1-6; D: NA; V: TRBV19; size: NA; CDR3: CASSIGSRVNSPLHF
J: TRBJ2-2; D: TRBD2; V: TRBV3-1/TRBV3-2; size: NA; CDR3: CASSPRGRGNTGELFF
J: TRBJ2-2; D: NA; V: TRBV7-2; size: few; CDR3: CASSLARASGRTGELFF
J: TRBJ1-1; D: NA; V: TRBV3-1/TRBV3-2; size: NA; CDR3: CASSQLSTEAFF
J: TRBJ1-1; D: NA; V: TRBV6-5; size: NA; CDR3: CASRVGQMNTEAFF
J: TRBJ1-4; D: TRBD1; V: TRBV5-8; size: NA; CDR3: CASSPRQGSGEKLFF
J: TRBJ2-1; D: TRBD2; V: TRBV19; size: NA; CDR3: CASSRSGVYNEQFF
J: TRBJ2-5; D: NA; V: TRBV28; size: NA; CDR3: CASSNVGSVQETQYF
J: TRBJ2-7; D: NA; V: TRBV29-1; size: NA; CDR3: CSAKDSTYEQYF
J: TRBJ1-5; D: TRBD1; V: TRBV6-5; size: NA; CDR3: CASRGTGLLAQHF
J: TRBJ1-5; D: NA; V: TRBV10-3; size: few; CDR3: CAISEGGEGQPQHF
J: TRBJ1-3; D: TRBD1; V: TRBV7-9; size: NA; CDR3: CASSFGDSSGNTIYF
J: TRBJ2-3; D: TRBD1; V: TRBV29-1; size: many; CDR3: CSVGRDSQPDTQYF
J: TRBJ2-7; D: NA; V: TRBV5-1; size: NA; CDR3: CASSLRQTYEQYF
J: TRBJ2-7; D: TRBD2; V: TRBV5-1; size: medium-sized; CDR3: CASLSRRGGRGGEQYF
J: TRBJ1-3; D: NA; V: TRBV4-3; size: NA; CDR3: CASSQDHFAGLYF
J: TRBJ2-1; D: NA; V: TRBV29-1; size: NA; CDR3: CSVESGQEQFF
J: TRBJ2-7; D: NA; V: TRBV29-1; size: NA; CDR3: CSVEAGSAYYEQYF
J: TRBJ2-3; D: TRBD2; V: TRBV19; size: NA; CDR3: CASSRPGGPGADTQYF
J: TRBJ2-3; D: TRBD2; V: TRBV4-1; size: NA; CDR3: CASSSDGAGADTQYF
J: TRBJ2-3; D: NA; V: TRBV14; size: NA; CDR3: CASSYRSGGTDTQYF
J: TRBJ2-6; D: NA; V: TRBV24-1; size: NA; CDR3: CATSDKQGGGANVLTF
J: TRBJ2-1; D: TRBD1; V: TRBV11-2; size: NA; CDR3: CASSPRQGMGYNEQFF
J: TRBJ1-1; D: NA; V: TRBV25-1; size: NA; CDR3: CASSADIGNTEAFF
J: TRBJ2-5; D: TRBD1; V: TRBV14; size: NA; CDR3: CASSHNMGSYRGKETQYF
J: TRBJ1-2; D: TRBD1; V: TRBV7-2; size: NA; CDR3: CASSDRDRVGHGYTF
J: TRBJ2-1; D: TRBD2; V: TRBV12-3/TRBV12-4; size: NA; CDR3: CASSLPRGSEQFF
J: TRBJ2-7; D: TRBD1; V: TRBV30; size: NA; CDR3: CAWSVRQGKIYEQYF
J: TRBJ2-3; D: NA; V: TRBV19; size: NA; CDR3: CASSMPRFRDTQYF
J: TRBJ1-1; D: NA; V: TRBV4-3; size: NA; CDR3: CASSQDSGGNTEAFF
J: TRBJ1-1; D: TRBD1; V: TRBV13; size: NA; CDR3: CASSWDRGTEAFF
J: TRBJ1-4; D: NA; V: TRBV5-5; size: NA; CDR3: CASSLTTYEKLFF
J: TRBJ1-6; D: NA; V: TRBV3-1/TRBV3-2; size: once; CDR3: CASSRIAASPLHF
J: TRBJ1-2; D: NA; V: TRBV5-4; size: NA; CDR3: CASSPRGTPSVDYGYTF
J: TRBJ2-5; D: TRBD2; V: TRBV2; size: NA; CDR3: CASSDLAGGRKETQYF
J: TRBJ2-1; D: NA; V: TRBV27; size: NA; CDR3: CASSSGVTGSYNEQFF
J: TRBJ1-6; D: TRBD1; V: TRBV5-6; size: NA; CDR3: CASSSAWTGDSPLHF
J: TRBJ1-4; D: TRBD1; V: TRBV6-2/TRBV6-3; size: NA; CDR3: CASSSGTGVANEKLFF
J: TRBJ2-3; D: NA; V: TRBV3-1/TRBV3-2; size: NA; CDR3: CASSQATGFLTDTQYF
J: TRBJ1-2; D: NA; V: TRBV5-1; size: NA; CDR3: CASSRTGPRLGVIGGYTF
J: TRBJ1-3; D: NA; V: TRBV18; size: NA; CDR3: CASSPSTHSGNTIYF
J: TRBJ1-6; D: NA; V: TRBV18; size: few; CDR3: CASSSTEGSPLHF